The following is a TCR beta chain sequence with its context. Its cognate antigen has yet to be identified. One base away there is no much larger clone; base qualities are not given. This entry belongs to a study of technical replicates of blood from a handful of donors listed by TCRdb under 2017. The method behind the library was the immunoSEQ multiplex PCR assay. In its TCRdb copy, this immuneACCESS table keeps in-frame sequences only and misses some clones. Where compared with another copy, unresolved V genes explain less than half of these, and the others have no known cause. The sample yields under 100,000 clones; around 96% were counted once. The ten largest make up around 0.33% of the sample. The CDR3 measures 13 amino acids from cysteine to phenylalanine. Of all the DNA, just the CDR3 is kept, 39 bases in frame from base 1. V and J are truncated by 5 bases and 2 bases respectively, leaving an intervening sequence of 7 bases. CDR1 LNHNV and CDR2 YYDKDF were looked up in the germline V gene (reference sequence).

The sequencing input was T cells isolated from PBMCs. The TCR originated in a human donor in good health. The chain is assembled from TRBV15 and TRBJ2-1; no D gene is confidently identified. At the DNA level, the sequence is TGTGCCACCAGCCATCTACCCTACAATGAGCAGTTCTTC. The resulting protein is CATSHLPYNEQFF.